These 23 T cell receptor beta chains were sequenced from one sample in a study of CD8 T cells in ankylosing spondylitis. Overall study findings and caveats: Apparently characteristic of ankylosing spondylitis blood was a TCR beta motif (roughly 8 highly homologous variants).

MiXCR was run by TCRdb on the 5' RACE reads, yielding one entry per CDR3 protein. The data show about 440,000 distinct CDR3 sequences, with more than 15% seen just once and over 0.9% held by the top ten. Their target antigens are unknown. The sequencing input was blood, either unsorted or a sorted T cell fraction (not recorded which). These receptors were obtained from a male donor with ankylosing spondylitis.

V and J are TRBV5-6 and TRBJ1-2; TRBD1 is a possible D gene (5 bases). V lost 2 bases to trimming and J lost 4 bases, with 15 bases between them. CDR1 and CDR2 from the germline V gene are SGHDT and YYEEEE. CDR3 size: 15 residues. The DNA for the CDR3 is TGTGCCAGCAGCTTCCTGGACCGGGGGACCTATGGCTACACCTTC. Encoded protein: CASSFLDRGTYGYTF.

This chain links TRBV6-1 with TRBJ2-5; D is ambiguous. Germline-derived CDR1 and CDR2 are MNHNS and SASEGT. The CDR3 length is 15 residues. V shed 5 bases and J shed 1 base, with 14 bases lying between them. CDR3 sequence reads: CASSRGVNSQETQYF. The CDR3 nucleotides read TGTGCCAGCAGTAGAGGAGTGAACAGCCAAGAGACCCAGTACTTC.

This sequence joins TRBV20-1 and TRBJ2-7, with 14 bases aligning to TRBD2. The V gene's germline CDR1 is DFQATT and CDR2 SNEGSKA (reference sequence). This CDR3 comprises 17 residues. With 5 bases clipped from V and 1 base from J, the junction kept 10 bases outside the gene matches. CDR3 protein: CSASGLAGVYSSYEQYF. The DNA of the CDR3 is TGCAGTGCTTCGGGACTAGCGGGAGTATATAGTTCCTACGAGCAGTACTTC.

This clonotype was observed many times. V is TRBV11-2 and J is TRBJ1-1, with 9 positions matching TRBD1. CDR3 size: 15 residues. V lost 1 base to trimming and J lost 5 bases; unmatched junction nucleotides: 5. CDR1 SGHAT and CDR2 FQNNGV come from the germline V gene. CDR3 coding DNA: TGTGCCAGCAGCTTAGGGAGGACAGGGGTTACTGAAGCTTTCTTT. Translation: CASSLGRTGVTEAFF.

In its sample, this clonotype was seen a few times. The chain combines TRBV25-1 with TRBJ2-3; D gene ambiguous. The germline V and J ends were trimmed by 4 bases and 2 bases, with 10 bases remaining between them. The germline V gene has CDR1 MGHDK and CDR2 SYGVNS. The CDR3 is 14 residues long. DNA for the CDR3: TGTGCCAGCAGTGCCCCCCTGAACACAGATACGCAGTATTTT. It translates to CASSAPLNTDTQYF.

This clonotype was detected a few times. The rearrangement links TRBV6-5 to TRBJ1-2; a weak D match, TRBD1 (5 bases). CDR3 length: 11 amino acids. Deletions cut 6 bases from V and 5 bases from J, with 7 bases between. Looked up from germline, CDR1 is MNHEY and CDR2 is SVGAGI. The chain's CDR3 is CASRGDYGYTF. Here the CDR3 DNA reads TGTGCCAGCAGGGGGGATTATGGCTACACCTTC.

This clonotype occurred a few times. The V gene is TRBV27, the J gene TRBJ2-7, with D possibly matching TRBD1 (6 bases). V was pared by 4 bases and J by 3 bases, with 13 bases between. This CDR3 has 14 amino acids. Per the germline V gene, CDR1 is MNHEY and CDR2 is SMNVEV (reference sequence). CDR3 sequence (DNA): TGTGCCAGCAGTTCCCGGACAGACAACTACGAGCAGTACTTC. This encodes CASSSRTDNYEQYF.

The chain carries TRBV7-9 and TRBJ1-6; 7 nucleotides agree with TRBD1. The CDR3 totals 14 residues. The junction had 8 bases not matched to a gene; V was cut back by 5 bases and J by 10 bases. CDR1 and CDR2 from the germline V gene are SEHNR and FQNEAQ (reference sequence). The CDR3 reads CASSQDREESPLHF. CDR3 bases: TGTGCCAGCAGCCAAGACAGGGAGGAATCACCCCTCCACTTT.

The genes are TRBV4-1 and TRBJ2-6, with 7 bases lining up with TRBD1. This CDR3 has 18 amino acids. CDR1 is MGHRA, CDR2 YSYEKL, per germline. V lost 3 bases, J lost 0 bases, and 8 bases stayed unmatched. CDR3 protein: CASSQEPGQPSGANVLTF. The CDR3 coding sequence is TGCGCCAGCAGCCAGGAACCGGGACAGCCCTCTGGGGCCAACGTCCTGACTTTC.

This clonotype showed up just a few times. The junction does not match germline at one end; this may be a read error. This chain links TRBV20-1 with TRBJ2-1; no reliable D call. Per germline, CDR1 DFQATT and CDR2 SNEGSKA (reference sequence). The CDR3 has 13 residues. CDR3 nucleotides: TGCAGTCCTAGAAACGCAGTCGTGAATGAGCAGTTCTTC. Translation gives CSPRNAVVNEQFF.

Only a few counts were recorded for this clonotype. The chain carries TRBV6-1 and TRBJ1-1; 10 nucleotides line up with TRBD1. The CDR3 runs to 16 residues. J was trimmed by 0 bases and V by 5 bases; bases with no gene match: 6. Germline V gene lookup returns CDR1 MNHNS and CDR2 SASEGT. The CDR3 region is CASSTRTGGVNTEAFF. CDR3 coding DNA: TGTGCCAGCAGTACCCGGACAGGGGGAGTGAACACTGAAGCTTTCTTT.

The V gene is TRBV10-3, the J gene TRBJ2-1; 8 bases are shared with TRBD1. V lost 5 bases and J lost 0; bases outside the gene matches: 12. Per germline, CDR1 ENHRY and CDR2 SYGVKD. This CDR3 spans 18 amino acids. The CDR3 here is CAISPDRALGSSYNEQFF. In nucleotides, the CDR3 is TGTGCCATCAGTCCGGACAGGGCCCTGGGGAGCTCCTACAATGAGCAGTTCTTC.

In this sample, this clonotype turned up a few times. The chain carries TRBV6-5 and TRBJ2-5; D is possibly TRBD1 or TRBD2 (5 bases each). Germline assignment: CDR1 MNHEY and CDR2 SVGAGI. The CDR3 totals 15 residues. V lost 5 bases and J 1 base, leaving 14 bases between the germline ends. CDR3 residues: CASSTSLGTQETQYF. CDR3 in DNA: TGTGCCAGCAGTACTTCCTTGGGGACCCAAGAGACCCAGTACTTC.

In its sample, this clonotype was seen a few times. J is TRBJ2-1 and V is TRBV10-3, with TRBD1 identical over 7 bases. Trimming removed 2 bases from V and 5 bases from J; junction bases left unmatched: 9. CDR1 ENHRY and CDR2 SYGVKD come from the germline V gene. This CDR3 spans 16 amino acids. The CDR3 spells CAISEPKTTGNNEQFF. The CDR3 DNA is TGTGCCATCAGTGAGCCCAAAACGACAGGGAACAATGAGCAGTTCTTC.

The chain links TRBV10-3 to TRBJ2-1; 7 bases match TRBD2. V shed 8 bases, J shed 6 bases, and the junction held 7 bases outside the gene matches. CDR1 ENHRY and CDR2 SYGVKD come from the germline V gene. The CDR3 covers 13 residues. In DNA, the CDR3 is TGTGCCATCGCGACTAGCAGACTCAATGAGCAGTTCTTC. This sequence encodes CAIATSRLNEQFF.

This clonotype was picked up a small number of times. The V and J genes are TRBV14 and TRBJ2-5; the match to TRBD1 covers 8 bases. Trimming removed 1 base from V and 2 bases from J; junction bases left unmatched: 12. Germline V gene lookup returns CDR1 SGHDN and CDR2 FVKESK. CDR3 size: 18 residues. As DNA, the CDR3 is TGTGCCAGCAGCCAAGTTAGTCGACATACAGGGGGTCAAGAGACCCAGTACTTC. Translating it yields CASSQVSRHTGGQETQYF.

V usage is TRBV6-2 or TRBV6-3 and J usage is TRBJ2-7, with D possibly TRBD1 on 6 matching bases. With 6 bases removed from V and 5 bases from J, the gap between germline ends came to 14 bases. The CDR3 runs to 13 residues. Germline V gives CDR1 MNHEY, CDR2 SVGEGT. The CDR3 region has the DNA TGTGCCAGCAGGCGAACAGGGAGCCACGAGCAGTACTTC. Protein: CASRRTGSHEQYF.

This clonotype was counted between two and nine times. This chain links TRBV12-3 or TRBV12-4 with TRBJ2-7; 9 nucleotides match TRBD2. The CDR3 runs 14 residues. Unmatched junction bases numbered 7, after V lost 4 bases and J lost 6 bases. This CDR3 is CASSSSGTSREQYF. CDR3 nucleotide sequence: TGTGCCAGCAGTTCGTCCGGGACTAGCCGCGAGCAGTACTTC.

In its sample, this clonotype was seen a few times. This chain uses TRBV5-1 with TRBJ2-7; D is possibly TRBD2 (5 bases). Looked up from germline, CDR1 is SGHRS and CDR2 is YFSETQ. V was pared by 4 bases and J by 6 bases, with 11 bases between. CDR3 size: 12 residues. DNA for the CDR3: TGCGCCAGCAGCCATGGCCGGGGCGAGCAGTACTTC. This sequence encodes CASSHGRGEQYF.

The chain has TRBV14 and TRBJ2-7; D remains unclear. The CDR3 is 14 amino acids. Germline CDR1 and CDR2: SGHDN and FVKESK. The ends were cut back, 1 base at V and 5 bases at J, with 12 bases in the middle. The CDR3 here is CASSQGLPRDEQYF. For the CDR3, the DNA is TGTGCCAGCAGCCAAGGGCTCCCTCGAGACGAGCAGTACTTC. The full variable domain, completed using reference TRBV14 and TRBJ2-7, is EAGVTQFPSHSVIEKGQTVTLRCDPISGHDNLYWYRRVMGKEIKFLLHFVKESKQDESGMPNNRFLAERTGGTYSTLKVQPAELEDSGVYFCASSQGLPRDEQYFGPGTRLTVT.

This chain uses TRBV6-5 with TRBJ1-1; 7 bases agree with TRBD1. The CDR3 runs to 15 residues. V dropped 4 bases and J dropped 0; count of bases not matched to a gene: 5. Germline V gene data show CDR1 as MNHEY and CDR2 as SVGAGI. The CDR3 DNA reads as TGTGCCAGCAGTTCCACAGGGGCCTTGAACACTGAAGCTTTCTTT. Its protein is CASSSTGALNTEAFF.

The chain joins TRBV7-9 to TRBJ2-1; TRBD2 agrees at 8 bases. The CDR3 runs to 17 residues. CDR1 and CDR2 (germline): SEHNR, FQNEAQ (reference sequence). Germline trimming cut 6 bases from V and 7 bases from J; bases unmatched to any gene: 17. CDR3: CASSHPGGGTLWNEQFF. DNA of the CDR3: TGTGCCAGCAGTCATCCCGGGGGGGGCACCCTATGGAATGAGCAGTTCTTC.

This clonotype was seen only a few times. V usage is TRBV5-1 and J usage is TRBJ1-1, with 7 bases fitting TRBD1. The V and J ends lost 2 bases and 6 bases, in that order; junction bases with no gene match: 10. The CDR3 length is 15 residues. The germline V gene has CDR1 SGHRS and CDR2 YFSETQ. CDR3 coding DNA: TGCGCCAGCAGCTTCGCGGACAGGTCCGGGGCTGAAGCTTTCTTT. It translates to CASSFADRSGAEAFF.